This TCR beta chain derives from a study of regulatory T cells in long-lasting Graves disease. Study-wide results and limits: TCR diversity was lower in persistent Graves' patients than in newly diagnosed ones. Analyses excluded thyroid tissue, covering peripheral blood alone.

This clonotype was seen many times. Its specificity is unknown. V was pared by 1 base and J by 6 bases, with 3 bases between. This CDR3 contains 11 residues. Per germline, CDR1 SGHNT and CDR2 YENEEA. Time point noted: persistent/refractory GD, antithyroid drugs over 5 years with positive TRAb. The TCR library was prepared using RNA isolated from PBMCs. Building the TCR beta libraries relied on iRepertoire HTBI primers, and CDR3 regions underwent Arm-PCR. Authors' processing steps: More than 55 TRBV and about 15 TRBJ segments were identified across samples. TCRdb re-called the multiplex PCR reads with MiXCR, one entry per CDR3 protein. The V and J calls were not made by the authors but by TCRdb's processing. The sample yields fewer than 400,000 distinct CDR3 sequences, less than 20% seen once.

The sequenced sample was peripheral blood mononuclear cells (PBMCs), obtained when the disease was refractory, from a patient treated with antithyroid drugs. V is TRBV11-3 and J is TRBJ1-1; D is undetermined. The TCR comes from a female donor with Graves disease. In DNA form, the CDR3 reads TGTGCCAGCAGCTTAGCTTCTGAAGCTTTCTTT. It encodes CASSLASEAFF.